A selection of T cell receptor beta chains follows, all from one sample in a study of cytomegalovirus exposure and HLA in healthy donors. Some clones are missing from TCRdb's copy, which holds only in-frame ones; the method was immunoSEQ multiplex PCR. This sample has about 160,000 clones, with 75% to 90% found just once. The source material was PBMCs. These receptors all stem from a woman younger than 30 in good health and CMV-seronegative. CDR3s include the opening cysteine and the closing phenylalanine or tryptophan. Each record gives: V gene, J gene, D gene, clone size, CDR3 protein, CDR3 DNA. D genes are given only for firm matches. Where a row states a size, it is once, few, many or the class of an expanded clone; other rows omit it.

TRBV29-1	TRBJ1-2	TRBD1	once	CSAGTGRGYTF	TGCAGCGCCGGGACAGGGCGCGGCTACACCTTC
TRBV19	TRBJ2-1	TRBD2	NA	CASSIGTSRNEQFF	TGTGCCAGTAGTATAGGGACTAGCAGAAATGAGCAGTTCTTC
TRBV12-5	TRBJ1-1	NA	once	CASGLGIRSMNTEAFF	TGTGCTAGTGGTCTCGGGATCAGGTCCATGAACACTGAAGCTTTCTTT
TRBV10-3	TRBJ2-1	TRBD2	NA	CAITPGLAGHNEQFF	TGTGCCATCACCCCGGGACTAGCGGGGCACAATGAGCAGTTCTTC
TRBV27	TRBJ1-3	TRBD1	NA	CASSMDRGNTIYF	TGTGCCAGCAGTATGGACAGGGGAAACACCATATATTTT
TRBV4-3	TRBJ1-2	NA	NA	CASSQDSPSPTDGYTF	TGCGCCAGCAGCCAAGATTCCCCAAGCCCGACAGACGGCTACACCTTC
TRBV5-4	TRBJ2-1	NA	NA	CASSYSRNEQFF	TGTGCCAGCAGCTATAGCCGCAATGAGCAGTTCTTC
TRBV7-9	TRBJ2-3	NA	once	CASSLAEFPQYF	TGTGCCAGCAGCTTAGCGGAGTTCCCGCAGTATTTT
TRBV30	TRBJ1-1	NA	NA	CAWRAARDKYTEAFF	TGTGCCTGGAGAGCAGCCCGGGACAAATACACTGAAGCTTTCTTT
TRBV19	TRBJ1-5	NA	NA	CASSMYDYRSTYSNQPQHF	TGTGCCAGTAGTATGTATGATTACAGGAGTACTTATAGCAATCAGCCCCAGCATTTT
TRBV6-1	TRBJ1-1	NA	NA	CASKLRGGRNEAFF	TGTGCCAGCAAACTAAGGGGAGGGCGGAATGAAGCTTTCTTT
TRBV6-1	TRBJ2-6	NA	NA	CASHDTGTGANVLTF	TGTGCCAGCCACGATACAGGGACTGGGGCCAACGTCCTGACTTTC
TRBV6-4	TRBJ2-3	NA	few	CASSSGGEPGTQYF	TGTGCCAGCAGCTCCGGAGGAGAGCCGGGTACGCAGTATTTT
TRBV9	TRBJ1-2	NA	NA	CASSVGQAPLISSFTF	TGTGCCAGCAGCGTAGGACAGGCTCCTCTTATTAGCAGTTTCACCTTC
TRBV7-2	TRBJ2-7	NA	NA	CASSLAPAYEQYF	TGTGCCAGCAGCTTAGCCCCCGCCTACGAGCAGTACTTC
TRBV27	TRBJ1-2	TRBD1	NA	CASSRPGRGREGYTF	TGTGCCAGCAGCCGGCCAGGCAGGGGGAGAGAGGGCTACACCTTC
TRBV6-4	TRBJ2-3	TRBD2	many	CASSEGLAGGPDTQYF	TGTGCCAGCAGTGAGGGACTAGCGGGGGGGCCAGATACGCAGTATTTT
TRBV4-3	TRBJ1-2	NA	few	CASSQLTGINYGYTF	TGCGCCAGCAGCCAGCTTACAGGGATTAACTATGGCTACACCTTC
TRBV19	TRBJ1-2	NA	NA	CASSTRQPLDGYTF	TGTGCCAGTAGTACCCGACAGCCCTTGGATGGCTACACCTTC
TRBV4-1	TRBJ2-2	NA	NA	CASSQEEGTNTGELFF	TGCGCCAGCAGCCAAGAAGAGGGAACGAACACCGGGGAGCTGTTTTTT
TRBV12-5	TRBJ1-2	TRBD1	once	CASGSWDSPDGYTF	TGTGCTAGTGGTTCCTGGGACAGCCCCGATGGCTACACCTTC
TRBV6-5	TRBJ1-3	NA	NA	CASSLGVSGNTIYF	TGTGCCAGCAGTTTAGGGGTCTCTGGAAACACCATATATTTT
TRBV7-9	TRBJ2-7	NA	NA	CASGPQTTPYEQYF	TGTGCCAGCGGCCCACAGACGACCCCCTACGAGCAGTACTTC
TRBV7-9	TRBJ2-1	TRBD2	once	CASTLFLAGEGNEQFF	TGTGCCAGTACCCTCTTTCTAGCGGGAGAGGGAAATGAGCAGTTCTTC
TRBV27	TRBJ2-7	NA	NA	CASSLSGGYYEQYF	TGTGCCAGCAGTTTATCAGGGGGATACTACGAGCAGTACTTC
TRBV6-5	TRBJ2-5	TRBD1	few	CASTRDRFETQYF	TGTGCCAGCACCAGGGACAGGTTTGAGACCCAGTACTTC
TRBV7-2	TRBJ2-4	NA	NA	CASSLSTGGKYF	TGTGCCAGCAGCTTATCGACAGGCGGAAAGTACTTC
TRBV19	TRBJ2-2	NA	NA	CASSFTTGKGSMNTGELFF	TGTGCCAGTAGCTTTACTACAGGGAAGGGGTCTATGAACACCGGGGAGCTGTTTTTT
TRBV19	TRBJ2-3	NA	NA	CASSKTGTQYF	TGTGCCAGTAGTAAGACTGGTACGCAGTATTTT
TRBV7-9	TRBJ1-2	TRBD1	NA	CASSTPDRIYGYTF	TGTGCCAGCAGCACCCCGGACAGGATCTATGGCTACACCTTC
TRBV15	TRBJ2-3	NA	NA	CATSPSTDTQYF	TGTGCCACCAGCCCTAGCACAGATACGCAGTATTTT
TRBV4-2	TRBJ2-1	NA	NA	CASSQERGGSSYNEQFF	TGTGCCAGCAGCCAAGAAAGAGGCGGCAGCTCCTACAATGAGCAGTTCTTC
TRBV5-1	TRBJ2-5	NA	NA	CASSLGYASGYETQYF	TGCGCCAGCAGCTTGGGGTATGCTTCGGGGTACGAGACCCAGTACTTC
TRBV29-1	TRBJ1-1	NA	NA	CSGVTRGEAFF	TGCAGCGGGGTTACACGGGGTGAAGCTTTCTTT
TRBV12-5	TRBJ1-2	NA	few	CASGPSTLNYGYTF	TGTGCTAGTGGCCCGAGTACTCTAAACTATGGCTACACCTTC
TRBV6-6	TRBJ2-1	NA	NA	CAATASSSYNEQFF	TGTGCCGCTACAGCCAGTAGCTCCTACAATGAGCAGTTCTTC
TRBV27	TRBJ2-7	TRBD2	NA	CASSYTSGSIYEQYF	TGTGCCAGCAGTTACACTAGCGGGAGCATCTACGAGCAGTACTTC
TRBV9	TRBJ2-3	NA	NA	CASSVQSDTQYF	TGTGCCAGCAGCGTTCAGTCGGATACGCAGTATTTT